This TCR delta chain was profiled in a study of γδ T cells in repeated Plasmodium falciparum infection. TCRdb re-called clones from the multiplex PCR reads via CATT. Altogether 80,000 to 95,000 delta-chain clones are present, more than 1.4% being singletons, with the ten largest covering just under 9%. This TCR was recovered from a pool of human donors (malaria-infected and uninfected, not separated). Material for sequencing was gamma-delta T cells from blood.

CDR3: CALGKGVFSFIPVLGEKPYTDKLIF. CDR3 sequence (DNA): TGTGCTCTTGGAAAGGGGGTCTTTTCCTTCATACCAGTACTGGGGGAAAAACCGTACACCGATAAACTCATCTTT. This chain uses TRDV1 with TRDJ1; 9 nucleotides align to TRDD3. No J segment appears in TCRdb, so it was assigned here by matching the sequence to germline. Trimming took 6 bases from V and 0 from J; bases not matched to a gene: 35. The CDR3 runs 25 residues. The germline V gene has CDR1 TSWWSYY and CDR2 QGS.